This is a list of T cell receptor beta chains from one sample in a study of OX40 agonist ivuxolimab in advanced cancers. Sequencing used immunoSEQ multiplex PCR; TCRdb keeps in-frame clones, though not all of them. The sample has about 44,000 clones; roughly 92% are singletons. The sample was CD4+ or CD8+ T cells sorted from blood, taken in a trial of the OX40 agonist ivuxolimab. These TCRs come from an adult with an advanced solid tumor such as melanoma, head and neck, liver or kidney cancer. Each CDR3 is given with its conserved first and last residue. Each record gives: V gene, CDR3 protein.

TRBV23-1 CASSPLGTFAEQYF
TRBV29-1 CSVQTPISAFF
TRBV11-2 CASSLIGETQYF
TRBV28 CASQSNQLTDTQYF
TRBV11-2 CASSGPRYPYEQYF
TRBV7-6 CASSLEGQGTYEQYF
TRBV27 CASSTIATNEKLFF
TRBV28 CASSLRGLKSYEQYF
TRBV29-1 CSVEDLETQYF
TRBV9 CASSVDPPGLAGDNEQFF
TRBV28 CASRSPSGGIYNEQFF
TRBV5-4 CASSLPDEDNSPLHF
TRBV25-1 CASSWQGGNEQFF
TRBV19 CASSFGRGLGQPQHF
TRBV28 CASSVYGTSGERKQFF
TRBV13 CASSQDRGRTYEQYF
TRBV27 CASSYGGSYEQYF
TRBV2 CASRAGAAGNTIYF
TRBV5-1 CASSPLAGGYEQYF
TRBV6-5 CASSYSVEGEKLFF
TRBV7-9 CAVLGDRGNTIYF
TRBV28 CASSYLSGGANYGYTF
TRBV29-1 CSTPGTGDAGELFF
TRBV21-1 CASSKAEDNEQYF
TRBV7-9 CASSLTDTQYF
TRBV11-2 CASSREGLFLNEQFF
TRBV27 CASSFKTPLGTDTQYF
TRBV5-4 CASSPGGTGELFF
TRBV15 CATSRGRAGTDTQYF
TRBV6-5 CASSYSASNTEAFF
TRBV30 CAWSAGIGFMGDQETQYF
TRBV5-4 CASSLFPKQQYF
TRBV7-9 CASSQNRDDSDYGYTF
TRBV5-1 CASSFGQGAAGLTYEQYF
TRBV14 CASSQDLTPYEQYF
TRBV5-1 CASSLAGTSGSSEQFF
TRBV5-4 CASSLLFSGDYNEQFF
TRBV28 CASSPGLAEYEQYF
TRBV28 CASSLWGLAESYEQYF
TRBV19 CASRANRDREETQYF
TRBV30 CAWSVQGGETQYF
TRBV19 CASSWTSEPYEQYF
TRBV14 CASSQVISGTGELFF
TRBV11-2 CASSLVLSSYNEQFF
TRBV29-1 CSVLETEAFF
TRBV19 CASGGRDNFLPIAGGNQPQHF
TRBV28 CASSLPLGGIQYF
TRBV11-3 CASSPRSGKSYEQFF
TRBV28 CASRTSGGGLQYF
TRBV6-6 CASSLNLGDYEQYF
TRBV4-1 CASSQGERITDTQYF
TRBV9 CASSAGTDSYEQYF
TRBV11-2 CASSLGYTELKAEAFF